Presented here are 18 T cell receptor beta chains from one specimen sequenced in a study of early T cells in non-severe SARS-CoV-2 infection. TCRdb independently ran MiXCR on the 5' RACE reads; one entry per CDR3 protein. The table shows about 92,000 distinct CDR3 sequences, with roughly 17% occurring only once. Sequencing used whole blood. The receptors come from an adult who was a healthcare worker with PCR-confirmed SARS-CoV-2 infection or an uninfected control (not recorded which).

The sample holds a few counts of this clonotype. V usage is TRBV28 and J usage is TRBJ2-7; weak D call: TRBD1 (6 bases). This CDR3 is 15 amino acids long. CDR1 is MDHEN and CDR2 is SYDVKM in the germline V gene. The germline V and J ends were trimmed by 4 bases and 3 bases, with 16 bases remaining between them. CDR3: CASSSTGRSGYEQYF. The CDR3 nucleotides are TGTGCCAGCAGTTCTACAGGGAGAAGCGGCTACGAGCAGTACTTC.

This clonotype has a handful of counts. The genes are TRBV6-6 and TRBJ2-3; D tentatively reads TRBD1 or TRBD2 (5 bases each). CDR1 is MNHNY, CDR2 SVGAGI, per germline (reference sequence). CDR3 length: 16 residues. V was trimmed by 2 bases and J by 5 bases, leaving 17 bases between them. CDR3 nucleotide sequence: TGTGCCAGCAGTTACCTTCCGGGACGGCAGGGAGATACGCAGTATTTT. Protein sequence: CASSYLPGRQGDTQYF.

This chain joins TRBV29-1 and TRBJ1-1; D possibly corresponds to TRBD1 (6 bases). Deletions cut 4 bases from V and 0 bases from J, with 12 bases between. Germline CDR1 and CDR2: SQVTM and ANQGSEA. This CDR3 has 14 residues. CDR3 in DNA: TGCAGCGTTGGGGGGCAGTCCATGAACACTGAAGCTTTCTTT. Translating gives CSVGGQSMNTEAFF.

The chain carries TRBV28 and TRBJ1-2; D remains ambiguous. Between the trimmed V and J ends, which lost 5 bases and 4 bases, there was a span of 5 bases. This CDR3 contains 11 residues. Looked up from germline, CDR1 is MDHEN and CDR2 is SYDVKM. CDR3 DNA: TGTGCCAGCAGTACCATCTATGGCTACACCTTC. Translating it yields CASSTIYGYTF.

The chain carries TRBV29-1 and TRBJ2-3, with 9 bases identical to TRBD1. This CDR3 region has 14 residues. CDR1 SQVTM and CDR2 ANQGSEA come from the germline V gene. J gave up 6 bases and V 4 bases, and 8 bases lay outside the gene matches. This CDR3 is CSVGLGQGYDTQYF. In DNA form, the CDR3 reads TGCAGCGTTGGTTTGGGACAGGGTTACGATACGCAGTATTTT.

The chain couples TRBV12-3 or TRBV12-4 to TRBJ1-1, with a weak D call TRBD1 (5 bases). The CDR3 length is 14 residues. The V and J ends lost 7 bases and 4 bases respectively, with 16 bases between them. This CDR3 reads CASTQGPRSTEAFF. For the CDR3, the DNA is TGTGCCAGCACTCAGGGTCCTCGGAGCACTGAAGCTTTCTTT.

This clonotype was seen a handful of times. This rearrangement joins TRBV20-1 to TRBJ1-6; 9 bases line up with TRBD1. V dropped 6 bases and J dropped 2; count of bases not matched to a gene: 5. This CDR3 has 15 residues. Germline lookup yields CDR1 DFQATT and CDR2 SNEGSKA (reference sequence). CDR3 sequence (DNA): TGCAGTGCCAGACAGGGGGGCACCTATAATTCACCCCTCCACTTT. Its protein product is CSARQGGTYNSPLHF.

A remark on this clonotype: A much more abundant neighbour one base away suggests this may be a read error. The genes are TRBV11-2 and TRBJ2-7; 7 nucleotides align to TRBD1. Germline CDR1 is SGHAT and CDR2 is FQNNGV. The CDR3 sequence is 13 residues long. The CDR3 nucleotides read TGTGACATCACAAGACAGGGCACCTACGAGCAGTACTTC. Translating it yields CDITRQGTYEQYF.

In DNA, the CDR3 is TGTGCCACCAGCAGAGTCCCCGCCGATGCAACTAATGAAAAACTGTTTTTT. Translated, it gives CATSRVPADATNEKLFF. This rearrangement joins TRBV15 to TRBJ1-4, with D hard to call. V shed 1 base and J shed 0 bases, with 12 bases lying between them. This CDR3 comprises 17 residues. CDR1 LNHNV and CDR2 YYDKDF come from the germline V gene (reference sequence).

The chain carries TRBV4-2 and TRBJ2-7; TRBD1 matches at 7 bases. The CDR3 runs to 15 residues. Per the germline V gene, CDR1 is LGHNA and CDR2 is YNFKEQ. With V trimmed by 4 bases and J by 2 bases, 8 bases remained unmatched. As DNA, the CDR3 is TGTGCCAGCAGCCCGTCAGGGACAGCCCCCTACGAGCAGTACTTC. Its protein is CASSPSGTAPYEQYF.

This chain connects TRBV20-1 to TRBJ2-1; D call uncertain. The CDR3 totals 14 residues. The V gene's germline CDR1 is DFQATT and CDR2 SNEGSKA (reference sequence). The germline V and J ends were trimmed by 5 bases and 8 bases, with 19 bases remaining between them. The CDR3 region is CSAQDSLRPDEQFF. The CDR3 nucleotides read TGCAGTGCTCAAGACTCTTTAAGGCCCGATGAGCAGTTCTTC.

The chain uses TRBV4-1 and TRBJ1-4, with 11 bases identical to TRBD1. The CDR3 runs 15 residues. Germline loops: CDR1 MGHRA, CDR2 YSYEKL. V shed 5 bases, J shed 7 bases, and the junction held 6 bases outside the gene matches. DNA for the CDR3: TGCGCCAGCAGCTTCTTCGGGACAGGGGGTGAAAAACTGTTTTTT. Encoded protein: CASSFFGTGGEKLFF.

This clonotype was recorded a few times. V gene TRBV15 combines with J gene TRBJ1-6, with D possibly being TRBD1 (5 bases). CDR3 length: 17 amino acids. Germline assignment: CDR1 LNHNV and CDR2 YYDKDF (reference sequence). With 5 bases removed from V and 9 bases from J, the gap between germline ends came to 23 bases. The CDR3 here is CATSLVLPRERGSPLHF. CDR3 in DNA: TGTGCCACCAGCTTAGTCCTTCCCCGGGAGAGGGGTTCACCCCTCCACTTT.

CDR3 sequence reads: CASSLERVGGPNTDTQYF. The CDR3 DNA follows: TGTGCCAGCAGCTTAGAGCGTGTGGGAGGGCCTAACACAGATACGCAGTATTTT. V and J are TRBV11-2 and TRBJ2-3; 7 nucleotides align to TRBD2. The CDR3 runs 18 residues. V trimming: 0 bases; J trimming: 2 bases; junction bases outside the gene matches: 11. Germline loops: CDR1 SGHAT, CDR2 FQNNGV.

J is TRBJ1-1 and V is TRBV3-1, with 7 bases fitting TRBD1. Losses at the gene ends were 3 bases for V and 6 bases for J; bases not matched to a gene: 4. The CDR3 covers 13 residues. Germline loops: CDR1 LGHDT, CDR2 YNNKEL (reference sequence). CDR3 residues: CASSHLDRAEAFF. Written as DNA, the CDR3 is TGTGCCAGCAGCCACCTAGACAGGGCTGAAGCTTTCTTT.

The chain has TRBV6-5 and TRBJ1-5; D not resolved. With 9 bases removed from V and 0 bases from J, the gap between germline ends came to 12 bases. The CDR3 has 14 amino acids. Germline lookup yields CDR1 MNHEY and CDR2 SVGAGI. The CDR3 DNA follows: TGTGCCAGTAATCAGAGATATAGCAATCAGCCCCAGCATTTT. Encoded protein: CASNQRYSNQPQHF.

Many counts were recorded for this clonotype. The chain carries TRBV20-1 and TRBJ2-2; unclear D gene. V lost 1 base to trimming and J lost 3 bases, with 9 bases between them. The CDR3 length is 14 residues. Germline values: CDR1 DFQATT, CDR2 SNEGSKA (reference sequence). The CDR3 sequence: CSARAAGDTGELFF. The CDR3 DNA reads as TGCAGTGCTAGAGCGGCAGGAGACACCGGGGAGCTGTTTTTT.

The chain has TRBV18 and TRBJ2-7, with TRBD1 identical over 9 bases. Losses at the gene ends were 6 bases for V and 4 bases for J; bases not matched to a gene: 10. The CDR3 sequence is 15 residues long. Germline lookup yields CDR1 KGHSH and CDR2 LQKENI. The CDR3 region is CASSPPGTGSYEQYF. CDR3 DNA sequence: TGTGCCAGCTCCCCCCCCGGGACAGGGTCGTACGAGCAGTACTTC.